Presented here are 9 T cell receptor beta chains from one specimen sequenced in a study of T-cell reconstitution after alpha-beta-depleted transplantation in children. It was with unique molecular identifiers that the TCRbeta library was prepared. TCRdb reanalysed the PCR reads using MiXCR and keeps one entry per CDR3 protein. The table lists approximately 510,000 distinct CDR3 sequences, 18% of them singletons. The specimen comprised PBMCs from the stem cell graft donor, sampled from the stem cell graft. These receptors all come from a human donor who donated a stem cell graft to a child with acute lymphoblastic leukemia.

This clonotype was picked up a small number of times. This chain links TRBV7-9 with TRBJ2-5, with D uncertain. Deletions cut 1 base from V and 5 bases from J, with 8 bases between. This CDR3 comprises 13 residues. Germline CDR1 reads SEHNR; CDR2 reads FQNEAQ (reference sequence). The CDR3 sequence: CASSLGLRETQYF. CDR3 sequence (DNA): TGTGCCAGCAGCTTAGGTTTAAGGGAGACCCAGTACTTC.

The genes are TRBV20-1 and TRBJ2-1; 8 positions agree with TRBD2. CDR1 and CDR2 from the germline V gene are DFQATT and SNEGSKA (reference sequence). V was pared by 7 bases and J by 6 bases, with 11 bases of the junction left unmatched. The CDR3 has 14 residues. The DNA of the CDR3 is TGCAGTGTCAGTCCTCCTAGCGGGTCCAATGAGCAGTTCTTC. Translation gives CSVSPPSGSNEQFF.

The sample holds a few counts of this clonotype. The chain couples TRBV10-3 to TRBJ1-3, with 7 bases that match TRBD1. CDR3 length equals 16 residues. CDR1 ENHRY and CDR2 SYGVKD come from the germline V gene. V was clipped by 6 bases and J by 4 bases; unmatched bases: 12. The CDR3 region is CAISGWTGSRGNTIYF. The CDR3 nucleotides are TGTGCCATCAGCGGTTGGACAGGATCCCGCGGAAACACCATATATTTT.

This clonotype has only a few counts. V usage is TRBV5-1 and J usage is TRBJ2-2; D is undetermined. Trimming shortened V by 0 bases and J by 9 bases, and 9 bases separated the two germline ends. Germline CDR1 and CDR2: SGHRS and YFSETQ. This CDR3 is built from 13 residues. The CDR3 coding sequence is TGCGCCAGCAGCTTGGGCTCGTTGAGGGAGCTGTTTTTT. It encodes CASSLGSLRELFF.

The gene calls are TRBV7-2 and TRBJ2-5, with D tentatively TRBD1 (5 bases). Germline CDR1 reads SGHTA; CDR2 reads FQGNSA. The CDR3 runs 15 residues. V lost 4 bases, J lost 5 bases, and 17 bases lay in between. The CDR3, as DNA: TGTGCCAGCAGCTCCCGACAGAGCCTAAGGGAGACCCAGTACTTC. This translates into CASSSRQSLRETQYF.

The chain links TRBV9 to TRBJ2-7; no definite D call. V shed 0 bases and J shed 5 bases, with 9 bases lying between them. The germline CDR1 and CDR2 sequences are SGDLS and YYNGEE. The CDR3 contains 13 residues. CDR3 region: CASSVGSIHEQYF. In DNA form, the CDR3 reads TGTGCCAGCAGCGTAGGGAGTATCCACGAGCAGTACTTC.

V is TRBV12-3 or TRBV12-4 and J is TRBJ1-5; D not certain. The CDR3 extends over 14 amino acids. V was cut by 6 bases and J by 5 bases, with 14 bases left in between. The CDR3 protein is CASRPGVSHQPQHF. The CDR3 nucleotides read TGTGCCAGCAGGCCTGGGGTTTCACATCAGCCCCAGCATTTT.

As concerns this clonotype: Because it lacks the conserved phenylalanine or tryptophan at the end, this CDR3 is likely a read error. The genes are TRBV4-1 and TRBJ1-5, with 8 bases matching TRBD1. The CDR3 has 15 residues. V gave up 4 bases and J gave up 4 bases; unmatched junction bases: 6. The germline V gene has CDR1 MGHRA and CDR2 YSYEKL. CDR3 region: CASSPLYRGNQPQHC. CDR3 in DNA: TGCGCCAGCAGCCCCCTGTACAGGGGGAATCAGCCCCAGCATTGT.

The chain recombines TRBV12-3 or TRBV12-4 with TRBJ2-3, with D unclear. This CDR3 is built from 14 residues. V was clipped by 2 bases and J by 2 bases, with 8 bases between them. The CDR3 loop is CASSLRANTDTQYF. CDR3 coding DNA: TGTGCCAGCAGTTTAAGGGCTAACACAGATACGCAGTATTTT.